This entry lists 20 T cell receptor beta chains sequenced from one sample in a study of technical replicates of blood from a handful of donors. The assay was immunoSEQ multiplex PCR, and TCRdb's table has in-frame clones only and misses some. The sample contains tens of thousands of clones, 90% to 97% of which appear only once. Specimen: T cells isolated from PBMCs. The receptors derive from a human donor in good health.

This chain joins TRBV14 and TRBJ2-5; no clear D gene. The CDR3 covers 14 residues. The germline V gene encodes CDR1 SGHDN and CDR2 FVKESK. V shed 1 base and J shed 1 base, with 7 bases lying between them. The CDR3 spells CASSQGQVQETQYF. The DNA of the CDR3 is TGTGCCAGCAGCCAAGGGCAGGTCCAAGAGACCCAGTACTTC.

The chain is built from TRBV6-6 and TRBJ2-7; TRBD1 matches 9 bases. J gave up 3 bases and V 5 bases, and 8 bases lay outside the gene matches. The CDR3 is 15 residues long. CDR1 is MNHNY and CDR2 is SVGAGI in the germline V gene (reference sequence). The CDR3, as DNA: TGTGCCAGCAGTCCTCGAGGGACAGGGCTCTACGAGCAGTACTTC. It encodes CASSPRGTGLYEQYF.

The chain has TRBV7-6 and TRBJ1-1, with D maybe TRBD1 (5 bases). The CDR3 covers 13 residues. Germline CDR1 SGHVS, CDR2 FNYEAQ. V gave up 2 bases and J gave up 4 bases, with 8 bases separating them. CDR3 residues: CASSLRDSTEAFF. The DNA for the CDR3 is TGTGCCAGCAGCTTAAGGGACTCCACTGAAGCTTTCTTT.

The V gene is TRBV6-5, the J gene TRBJ1-1; TRBD1 agrees at 8 bases. With 7 bases clipped from V and 5 bases from J, the junction kept 6 bases outside the gene matches. Germline V lookup: CDR1 MNHEY, CDR2 SVGAGI. The CDR3 has 13 residues. CDR3 sequence reads: CASTQGARTEAFF. In nucleotides, the CDR3 is TGTGCCAGCACCCAGGGGGCAAGGACTGAAGCTTTCTTT.

This clone has only one observation. The V gene is TRBV21-1, the J gene TRBJ2-7; the D call in the table, TRBD2, was not verified against the DNA. TRBV21-1 is assigned pseudogene status. The CDR3 is 17 amino acids. This CDR3 reads CASSDDGLAVRPYEQYF. CDR3 DNA: TGTGCCAGCAGCGACGACGGACTAGCGGTGAGGCCCTACGAGCAGTACTTC.

The chain combines TRBV19 with TRBJ2-2, with 12 nucleotides matching TRBD2. The CDR3 is made up of 18 amino acids. Trimming cost V 5 bases and J 4 bases; bases outside gene matches: 11. Germline V gene lookup returns CDR1 LNHDA and CDR2 SQIVND (reference sequence). For the CDR3, the DNA is TGTGCCAGTAGTGGGCTAGCGGGAGGGTTTCGGGTCACCGGGGAGCTGTTTTTT. Protein product: CASSGLAGGFRVTGELFF.

V usage is TRBV15 and J usage is TRBJ1-2; TRBD1 agrees at 8 bases. The CDR3 runs to 15 residues. V trimming: 0 bases; J trimming: 5 bases; junction bases outside the gene matches: 5. CDR1 is LNHNV and CDR2 is YYDKDF in the germline V gene (reference sequence). The CDR3, as DNA: TGTGCCACCAGCAGAGATCGGACAGGGAGTTATGGCTACACCTTC. It specifies CATSRDRTGSYGYTF. The full variable domain, completed using reference TRBV15 and TRBJ1-2, is DAMVIQNPRYQVTQFGKPVTLSCSQTLNHNVMYWYQQKSSQAPKLLFHYYDKDFNNEADTPDNFQSRRPNTSFCFLDIRSPGLGDTAMYLCATSRDRTGSYGYTFGSGTRLTVV.

The chain joins TRBV5-8 to TRBJ2-7; no reliable D call. This CDR3 has 11 amino acids. Germline V gene data show CDR1 as SGHTS and CDR2 as YDEGEE. The V and J ends lost 4 bases and 6 bases respectively, with 8 bases between them. For the CDR3, the DNA is TGTGCCAGCAGCCCCTCAGGCGAGCAGTACTTC. It specifies CASSPSGEQYF.

DNA of the CDR3: TGTGCCAGCAGCTCCGGGACATCAAATCAGCCCCAGCATTTT. It translates to CASSSGTSNQPQHF. The chain uses TRBV9 and TRBJ1-5, with a weak D call TRBD1 (6 bases). CDR3 length: 14 amino acids. Germline V CDR1 and CDR2: SGDLS, YYNGEE. The V end was cut by 4 bases, the J end by 4 bases, with 12 bases between.

The chain is built from TRBV7-3 and TRBJ2-5; D is perhaps TRBD2 (6 bases). The CDR3 is 13 amino acids. Germline lookup yields CDR1 SGHTA and CDR2 FQGTGA. V lost 4 bases and J lost 5, with 11 bases in between. CDR3: CASSYAGRETQYF. DNA of the CDR3: TGTGCCAGCAGCTACGCGGGGAGGGAGACCCAGTACTTC. Full variable domain (missing parts from reference TRBV7-3 and TRBJ2-5): GAGVSQTPSNKVTEKGKYVELRCDPISGHTALYWYRQSLGQGPEFLIYFQGTGAADDSGLPNDRFFAVRPEGSVSTLKIQRTERGDSAVYLCASSYAGRETQYFGPGTRLLVL.

Only one count was recorded for this clone. The rearrangement joins TRBV6-1 to TRBJ1-1; D is unclear. CDR3 length equals 11 residues. The germline V gene has CDR1 MNHNS and CDR2 SASEGT. The V end was cut by 7 bases, the J end by 4 bases, with 7 bases between. The CDR3 loop reads CASNRSTEAFF. The CDR3 nucleotides read TGTGCCAGCAACAGATCCACTGAAGCTTTCTTT.

This chain connects TRBV2 to TRBJ1-4; 9 bases are shared with TRBD1. CDR3 size: 14 residues. Germline-derived CDR1 and CDR2 are SNHLY and FYNNEI. The V gene end was trimmed by 5 bases and the J gene end by 10 bases; junction bases not matched to a gene: 8. This CDR3 reads CASSLQGASGKLFF. The CDR3 DNA reads as TGTGCCAGCAGTTTACAGGGGGCGTCTGGAAAACTGTTTTTT.

The chain is built from TRBV30 and TRBJ1-2; tentative D call: TRBD1 (5 bases). Trimming removed 1 base from V and 1 base from J, with 10 bases in between. The CDR3 is made up of 14 amino acids. Per germline, CDR1 GTSNPN and CDR2 SVGIG (reference sequence). The CDR3 nucleotides read TGTGCCTGGAGTGAGGGGCATTTTAACTATGGCTACACCTTC. It specifies CAWSEGHFNYGYTF.

The chain carries TRBV19 and TRBJ1-5; D ambiguous. This CDR3 is built from 13 residues. Trimming shortened V by 5 bases and J by 7 bases, and 12 bases separated the two germline ends. The germline gives CDR1 LNHDA, CDR2 SQIVND (reference sequence). The CDR3 spells CASSQGASQPQHF. CDR3 coding DNA: TGTGCCAGTAGTCAAGGAGCCTCCCAGCCCCAGCATTTT.

The chain links TRBV9 to TRBJ1-3; tentative D call: TRBD1 (6 bases). Germline lookup yields CDR1 SGDLS and CDR2 YYNGEE. The CDR3 has 17 residues. Trimming stripped 3 bases from V and 0 bases from J, with 16 bases between. CDR3 amino acids: CASSESDSSYSGNTIYF. The CDR3 DNA reads TGTGCCAGCAGCGAGTCGGACAGCTCTTACTCTGGAAACACCATATATTTT.

Only one count was recorded for this clone. The chain joins TRBV27 to TRBJ1-2; 8 bases line up with TRBD1. J was trimmed by 1 base and V by 5 bases; bases with no gene match: 9. Germline loops: CDR1 MNHEY, CDR2 SMNVEV (reference sequence). The CDR3 spans 16 residues. In DNA form, the CDR3 reads TGTGCCAGCAGTCAATCCTCAGGGGGCAATAACTATGGCTACACCTTC. Translating it yields CASSQSSGGNNYGYTF.

This chain uses TRBV5-5 with TRBJ2-3, with D unclear. CDR1 SGHKS and CDR2 YYEKEE come from the germline V gene (reference sequence). The CDR3 runs to 12 residues. V lost 4 bases, J lost 2 bases, and 5 bases lay in between. The CDR3, as DNA: TGTGCCAGCAGCCTCTACACAGATACGCAGTATTTT. Translating gives CASSLYTDTQYF.

This clone was seen once. V usage is TRBV19 and J usage is TRBJ2-1; 13 bases map to TRBD2. V trimming: 6 bases; J trimming: 0 bases; junction bases outside the gene matches: 5. CDR3 size: 17 residues. The V gene's germline CDR1 is LNHDA and CDR2 SQIVND (reference sequence). The chain's CDR3 is CASRGLAGLSSYNEQFF. The CDR3 coding sequence is TGTGCCAGTAGGGGACTAGCGGGACTGAGCTCCTACAATGAGCAGTTCTTC.

The chain has TRBV30 and TRBJ1-5; D possibly corresponds to TRBD1 (6 bases). The germline V and J ends were trimmed by 0 bases and 7 bases, with 7 bases remaining between them. Germline-derived CDR1 and CDR2 are GTSNPN and SVGIG (reference sequence). CDR3 length equals 12 residues. The CDR3 bases are TGTGCCTGGAGTGTCAGGGGCCAGCCCCAGCATTTT. Its protein product is CAWSVRGQPQHF.

Note on this clone: At one of its ends the junction is not consistent with the germline gene, which may arise from a read error. This chain joins TRBV11-2 and TRBJ2-7; D is perhaps TRBD1 (6 bases). Germline values: CDR1 SGHAT, CDR2 FQNNGV. This CDR3 has 12 residues. CDR3 nucleotide sequence: TGTGCCAGCGGCTTACAGGGCTACGAGCAGTACTTC. Translating it yields CASGLQGYEQYF.